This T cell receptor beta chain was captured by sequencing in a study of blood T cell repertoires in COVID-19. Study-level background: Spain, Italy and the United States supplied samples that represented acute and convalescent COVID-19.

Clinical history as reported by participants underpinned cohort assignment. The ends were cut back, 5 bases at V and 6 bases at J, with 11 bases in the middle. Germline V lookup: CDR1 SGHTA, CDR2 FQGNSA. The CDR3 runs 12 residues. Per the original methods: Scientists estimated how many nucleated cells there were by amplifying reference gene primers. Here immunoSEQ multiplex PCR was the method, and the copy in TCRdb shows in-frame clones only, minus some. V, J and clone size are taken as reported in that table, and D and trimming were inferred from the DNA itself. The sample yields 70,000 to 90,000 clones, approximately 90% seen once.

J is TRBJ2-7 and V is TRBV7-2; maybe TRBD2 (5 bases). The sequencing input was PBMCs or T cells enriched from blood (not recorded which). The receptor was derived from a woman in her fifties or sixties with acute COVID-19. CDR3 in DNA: TGTGCCAGCAGCGCGGACGAGGGCGAGCAGTACTTC. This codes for CASSADEGEQYF.